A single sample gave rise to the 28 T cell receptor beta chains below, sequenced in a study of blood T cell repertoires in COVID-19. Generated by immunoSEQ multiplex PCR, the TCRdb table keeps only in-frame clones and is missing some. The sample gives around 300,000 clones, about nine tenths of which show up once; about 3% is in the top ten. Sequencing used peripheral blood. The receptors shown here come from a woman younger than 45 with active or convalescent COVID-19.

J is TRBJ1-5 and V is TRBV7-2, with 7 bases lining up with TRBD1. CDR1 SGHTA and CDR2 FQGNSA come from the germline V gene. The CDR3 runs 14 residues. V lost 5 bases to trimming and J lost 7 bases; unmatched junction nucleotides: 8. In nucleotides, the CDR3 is TGTGCCAGCAGCCTCAAGACAGGGAGGCAGCCCCAGCATTTT. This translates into CASSLKTGRQPQHF.

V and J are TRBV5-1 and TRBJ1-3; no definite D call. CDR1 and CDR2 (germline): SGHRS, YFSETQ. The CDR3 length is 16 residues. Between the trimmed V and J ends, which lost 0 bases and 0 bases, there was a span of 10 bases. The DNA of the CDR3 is TGCGCCAGCAGCTTGGACAGTTCCAACTCTGGAAACACCATATATTTT. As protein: CASSLDSSNSGNTIYF.

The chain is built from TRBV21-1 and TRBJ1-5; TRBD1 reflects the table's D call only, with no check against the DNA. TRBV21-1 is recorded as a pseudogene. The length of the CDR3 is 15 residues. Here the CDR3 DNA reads TGTGCCAGCAGCTGCCAAGGCAGGGGCAATCAGCCCCAGCATTTT. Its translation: CASSCQGRGNQPQHF.

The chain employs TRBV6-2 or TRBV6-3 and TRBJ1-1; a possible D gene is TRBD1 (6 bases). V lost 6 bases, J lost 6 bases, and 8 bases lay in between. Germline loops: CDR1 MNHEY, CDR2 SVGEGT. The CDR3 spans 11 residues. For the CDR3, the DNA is TGTGCCAGCAGCCAGGGGTCTGAAGCTTTCTTT. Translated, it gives CASSQGSEAFF.

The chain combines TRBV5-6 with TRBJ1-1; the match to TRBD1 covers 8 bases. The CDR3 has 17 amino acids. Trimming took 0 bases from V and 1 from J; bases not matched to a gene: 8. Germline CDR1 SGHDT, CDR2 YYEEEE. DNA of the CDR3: TGTGCCAGCAGCTTGGAAGGGGCAGGGGGCACGAACACTGAAGCTTTCTTT. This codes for CASSLEGAGGTNTEAFF. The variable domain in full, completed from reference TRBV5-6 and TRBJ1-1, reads DAGVTQSPTHLIKTRGQQVTLRCSPKSGHDTVSWYQQALGQGPQFIFQYYEEEERQRGNFPDRFSGHQFPNYSSELNVNALLLGDSALYLCASSLEGAGGTNTEAFFGQGTRLTVV.

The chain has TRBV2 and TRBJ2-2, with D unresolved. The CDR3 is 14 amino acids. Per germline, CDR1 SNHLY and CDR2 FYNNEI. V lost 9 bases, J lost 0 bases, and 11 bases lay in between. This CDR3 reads CARWSSANTGELFF. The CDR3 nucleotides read TGTGCCAGGTGGAGTAGTGCGAACACCGGGGAGCTGTTTTTT.

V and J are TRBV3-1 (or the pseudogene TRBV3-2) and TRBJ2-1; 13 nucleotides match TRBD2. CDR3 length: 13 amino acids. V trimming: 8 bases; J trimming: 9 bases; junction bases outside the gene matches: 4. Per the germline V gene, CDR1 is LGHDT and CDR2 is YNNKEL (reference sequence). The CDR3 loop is CASELAGGIEQFF. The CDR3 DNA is TGTGCCAGCGAACTAGCGGGGGGGATTGAGCAGTTCTTC.

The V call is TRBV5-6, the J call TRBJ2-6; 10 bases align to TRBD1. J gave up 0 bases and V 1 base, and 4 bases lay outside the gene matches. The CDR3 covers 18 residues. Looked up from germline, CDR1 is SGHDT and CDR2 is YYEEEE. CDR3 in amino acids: CASSLRTGGSSGANVLTF. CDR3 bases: TGTGCCAGCAGCTTGAGGACAGGGGGGAGCTCTGGGGCCAACGTCCTGACTTTC.

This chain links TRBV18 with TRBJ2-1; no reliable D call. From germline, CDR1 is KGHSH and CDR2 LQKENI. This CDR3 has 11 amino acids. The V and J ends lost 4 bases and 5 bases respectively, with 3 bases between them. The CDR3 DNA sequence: TGTGCCAGCTCACGAGACAATGAGCAGTTCTTC. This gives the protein CASSRDNEQFF.

The CDR3 region is CASSPAPGGAYEQYF. Here the CDR3 DNA reads TGTGCCAGCAGCCCTGCCCCGGGGGGTGCCTACGAGCAGTACTTC. The rearrangement joins TRBV11-2 to TRBJ2-7; 7 positions agree with TRBD2. Germline V lookup: CDR1 SGHAT, CDR2 FQNNGV. The trim removed 5 bases at V and 2 bases at J, leaving 9 bases unmatched. The CDR3 has 15 amino acids.

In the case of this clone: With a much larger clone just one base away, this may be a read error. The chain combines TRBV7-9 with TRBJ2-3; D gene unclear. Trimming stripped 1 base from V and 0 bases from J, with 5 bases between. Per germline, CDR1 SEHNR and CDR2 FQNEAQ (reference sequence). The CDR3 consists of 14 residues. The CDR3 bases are TGTGCCAGCAGCTTAGACGGGAGCACAGATACGCAGTATTTT. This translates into CASSLDGSTDTQYF.

CDR3 loop: CASSRGLADKQYF. The CDR3 nucleotides read TGTGCCAGCTCAAGGGGACTAGCGGATAAGCAGTACTTC. The chain has TRBV18 and TRBJ2-7; TRBD2 aligns across 11 bases. Germline V CDR1 and CDR2: KGHSH, LQKENI. There are 13 residues in the CDR3. The ends lost 5 bases at V and 8 bases at J; junction bases unmatched: 5.

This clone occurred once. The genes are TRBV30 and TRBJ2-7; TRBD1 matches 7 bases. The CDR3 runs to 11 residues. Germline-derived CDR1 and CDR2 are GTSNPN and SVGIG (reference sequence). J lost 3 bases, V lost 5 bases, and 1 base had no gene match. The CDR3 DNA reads TGTGCCTGGGGACAGGACTACGAGCAGTACTTC. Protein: CAWGQDYEQYF. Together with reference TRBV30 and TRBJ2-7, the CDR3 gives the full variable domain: SQTIHQWPATLVQPVGSPLSLECTVEGTSNPNLYWYRQAAGRGLQLLFYSVGIGQISSEVPQNLSASRPQDRQFILSSKKLLLSDSGFYLCAWGQDYEQYFGPGTRLTVT.

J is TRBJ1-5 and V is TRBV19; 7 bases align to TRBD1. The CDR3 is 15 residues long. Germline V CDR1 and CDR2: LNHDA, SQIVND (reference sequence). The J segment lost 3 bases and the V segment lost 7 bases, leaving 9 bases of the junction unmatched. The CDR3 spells CASTPGQTNNQPQHF. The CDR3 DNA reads TGTGCCAGTACCCCGGGACAGACAAACAATCAGCCCCAGCATTTT.

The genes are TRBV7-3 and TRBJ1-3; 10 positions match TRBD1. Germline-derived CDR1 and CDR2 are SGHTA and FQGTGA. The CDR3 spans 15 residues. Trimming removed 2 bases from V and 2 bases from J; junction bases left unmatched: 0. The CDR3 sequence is CASSLGQGAGNTIYF. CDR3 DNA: TGTGCCAGCAGCTTAGGACAGGGGGCTGGAAACACCATATATTTT. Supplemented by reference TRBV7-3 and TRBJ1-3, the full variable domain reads GAGVSQTPSNKVTEKGKYVELRCDPISGHTALYWYRQSLGQGPEFLIYFQGTGAADDSGLPNDRFFAVRPEGSVSTLKIQRTERGDSAVYLCASSLGQGAGNTIYFGEGSWLTVV.

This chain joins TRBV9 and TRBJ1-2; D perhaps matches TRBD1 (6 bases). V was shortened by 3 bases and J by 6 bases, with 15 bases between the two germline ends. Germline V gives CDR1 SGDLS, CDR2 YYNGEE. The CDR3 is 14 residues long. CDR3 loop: CASSDNGRGHGYTF. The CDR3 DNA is TGTGCCAGCAGCGATAACGGCAGGGGCCATGGCTACACCTTC.

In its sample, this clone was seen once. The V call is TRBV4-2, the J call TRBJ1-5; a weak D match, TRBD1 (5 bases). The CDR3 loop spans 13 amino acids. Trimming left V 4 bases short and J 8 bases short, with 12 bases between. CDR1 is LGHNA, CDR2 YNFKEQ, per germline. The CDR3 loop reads CASSPIPGEPQHF. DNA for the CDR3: TGTGCCAGCAGCCCCATCCCGGGGGAGCCCCAGCATTTT.

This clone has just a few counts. The CDR3 coding sequence is TGTGCCAGCAGGGCCCCGGACTTTACACAGCCCCAGCATTTT. Residues: CASRAPDFTQPQHF. The chain employs TRBV2 and TRBJ1-5; no clear D. V shed 6 bases and J shed 7 bases, with 16 bases lying between them. In germline, CDR1 is SNHLY, CDR2 FYNNEI. The CDR3 covers 14 residues.

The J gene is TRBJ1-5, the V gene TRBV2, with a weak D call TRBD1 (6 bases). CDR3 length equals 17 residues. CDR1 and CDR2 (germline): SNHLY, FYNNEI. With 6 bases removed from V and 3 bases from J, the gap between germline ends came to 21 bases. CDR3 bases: TGTGCCAGCAGGTCTGGAACAGGGACCACTCTCAATCAGCCCCAGCATTTT. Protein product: CASRSGTGTTLNQPQHF.

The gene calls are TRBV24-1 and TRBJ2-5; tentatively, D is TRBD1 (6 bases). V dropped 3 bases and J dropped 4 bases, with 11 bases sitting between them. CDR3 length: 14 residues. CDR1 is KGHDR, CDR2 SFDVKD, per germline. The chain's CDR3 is CATSDQGRGETQYF. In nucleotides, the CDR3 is TGTGCCACCAGTGATCAGGGCAGGGGAGAGACCCAGTACTTC.

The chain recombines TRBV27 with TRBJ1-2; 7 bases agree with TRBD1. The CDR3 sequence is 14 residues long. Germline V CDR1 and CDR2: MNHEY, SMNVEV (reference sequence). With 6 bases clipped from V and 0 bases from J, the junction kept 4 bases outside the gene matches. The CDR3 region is CASRQGITNYGYTF. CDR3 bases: TGTGCCAGCAGACAGGGGATTACTAACTATGGCTACACCTTC.

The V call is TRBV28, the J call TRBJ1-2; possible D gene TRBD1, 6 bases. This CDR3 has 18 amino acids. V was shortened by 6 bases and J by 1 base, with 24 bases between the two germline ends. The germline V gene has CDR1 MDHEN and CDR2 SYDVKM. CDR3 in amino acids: CASREVLGHLTLNYGYTF. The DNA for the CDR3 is TGTGCCAGCAGGGAGGTTTTGGGACACCTTACCCTTAACTATGGCTACACCTTC.

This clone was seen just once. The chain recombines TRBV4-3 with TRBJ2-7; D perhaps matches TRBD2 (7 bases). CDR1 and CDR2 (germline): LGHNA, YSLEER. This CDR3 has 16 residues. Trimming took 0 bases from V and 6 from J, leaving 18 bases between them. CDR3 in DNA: TGCGCCAGCAGCCAAGATTCTCGCGGGGGCCGAAGCGAGCAGTACTTC. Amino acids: CASSQDSRGGRSEQYF.

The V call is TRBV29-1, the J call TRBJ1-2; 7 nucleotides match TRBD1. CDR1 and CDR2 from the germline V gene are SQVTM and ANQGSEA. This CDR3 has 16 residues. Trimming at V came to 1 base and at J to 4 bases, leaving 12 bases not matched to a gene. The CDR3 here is CSVEGTGYNNGYGYTF. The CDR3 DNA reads TGCAGCGTTGAAGGGACAGGTTATAATAATGGCTATGGCTACACCTTC.

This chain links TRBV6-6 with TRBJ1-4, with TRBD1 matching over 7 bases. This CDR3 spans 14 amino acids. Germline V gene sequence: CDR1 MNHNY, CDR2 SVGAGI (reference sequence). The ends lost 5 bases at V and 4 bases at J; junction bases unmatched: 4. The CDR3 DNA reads TGTGCCAGCAGTGTGCGACAGGGTAATGAAAAACTGTTTTTT. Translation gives CASSVRQGNEKLFF.

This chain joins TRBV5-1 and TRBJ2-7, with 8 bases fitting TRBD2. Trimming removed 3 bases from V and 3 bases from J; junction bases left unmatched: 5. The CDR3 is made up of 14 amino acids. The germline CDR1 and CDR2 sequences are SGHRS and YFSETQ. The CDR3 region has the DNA TGCGCCAGCAGCTCGGGCGGGGGGATCTACGAGCAGTACTTC. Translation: CASSSGGGIYEQYF.

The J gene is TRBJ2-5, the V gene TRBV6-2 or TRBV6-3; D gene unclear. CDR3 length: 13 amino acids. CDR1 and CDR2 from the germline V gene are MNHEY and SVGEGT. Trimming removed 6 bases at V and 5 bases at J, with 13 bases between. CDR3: CASSRGISETQYF. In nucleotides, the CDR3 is TGTGCCAGCAGCCGCGGCATCTCGGAGACCCAGTACTTC.

In DNA form, the CDR3 reads TGTGCCAGCAGGGCGGGACTACCCACAGATACGCAGTATTTT. Residues: CASRAGLPTDTQYF. V gene TRBV7-9 combines with J gene TRBJ2-3; 7 bases agree with TRBD2. This CDR3 region has 14 residues. CDR1 is SEHNR, CDR2 FQNEAQ, per germline (reference sequence). Trimming took 6 bases from V and 2 from J; bases not matched to a gene: 5.